A single sample is the source of the 15 T cell receptor beta chains below, sequenced in a study of cytomegalovirus exposure and HLA in healthy donors. The PCR used 60 Vbeta and 13 Jbeta primers. Data came from immunoSEQ multiplex PCR; TCRdb stores just in-frame clones and leaves some out. Its table records 65,000 to 90,000 clones. Sequencing was performed on PBMCs. The receptors were gathered from a female donor in good health and CMV-seropositive.

The genes are TRBV5-1 and TRBJ2-1; no clear D. The V and J ends lost 6 bases and 5 bases respectively, with 6 bases between them. Germline CDR1 reads SGHRS; CDR2 reads YFSETQ. The CDR3 has 11 amino acids. The CDR3 sequence: CASTGDNEQFF. CDR3 bases: TGCGCCAGCACCGGAGACAATGAGCAGTTCTTC.

The rearrangement uses TRBV2 and TRBJ1-1; D is possibly TRBD1 (5 bases). Trimming pared 4 bases from V and 0 bases from J, leaving 9 bases between. The germline gives CDR1 SNHLY, CDR2 FYNNEI. The CDR3 runs 14 residues. The CDR3 DNA reads TGTGCCAGCAGTGTTTCAGGGTTGAACACTGAAGCTTTCTTT. It is translated as CASSVSGLNTEAFF.

The gene calls are TRBV29-1 and TRBJ1-1; D is uncertain. Trimming removed 1 base at V and 11 bases at J, with 20 bases between. The CDR3 is 14 residues long. CDR1 is SQVTM and CDR2 is ANQGSEA in the germline V gene. The CDR3, as DNA: TGCAGCGTTGAAGTACCTCGCCCCGACTTCGGGGCTTTCTTT. Protein: CSVEVPRPDFGAFF.

This chain joins TRBV6-5 and TRBJ2-2; 8 bases are a match to TRBD2. The V gene's germline CDR1 is MNHEY and CDR2 SVGAGI. V was pared by 2 bases and J by 7 bases, with 3 bases of the junction left unmatched. CDR3 size: 14 residues. The CDR3 loop is CASSYGTRDGELFF. The CDR3 DNA reads TGTGCCAGCAGTTACGGGACTAGAGACGGGGAGCTGTTTTTT.

The chain recombines TRBV4-1 with TRBJ2-5; D might be TRBD1 (6 bases). Germline CDR1 reads MGHRA; CDR2 reads YSYEKL. The CDR3 length is 15 residues. Trimming stripped 1 base from V and 7 bases from J, with 16 bases between. CDR3 sequence (DNA): TGCGCCAGCAGCCAAGGCGTAGGGGGAGTAGTGACCCAGTACTTC. Residues: CASSQGVGGVVTQYF.

J is TRBJ2-7 and V is TRBV30; 11 bases align to TRBD2. J lost 3 bases, V lost 4 bases, and 2 bases had no gene match. The CDR3 contains 13 residues. The germline V gene has CDR1 GTSNPN and CDR2 SVGIG (reference sequence). For the CDR3, the DNA is TGTGCCTGGACTCTAGCGGGGGGCTACGAGCAGTACTTC. It codes for CAWTLAGGYEQYF.

This sequence joins TRBV10-3 and TRBJ1-1, with a weak D call TRBD1 (5 bases). The V end lost 6 bases, the J end lost 3 bases, and 14 bases lay between the germline ends. Germline lookup yields CDR1 ENHRY and CDR2 SYGVKD. The CDR3 has 14 residues. CDR3 region: CAISPPGGDTEAFF. In nucleotides, the CDR3 is TGTGCCATCAGCCCGCCCGGAGGGGACACTGAAGCTTTCTTT.

The chain employs TRBV9 and TRBJ1-2, with D perhaps TRBD1 (5 bases). This CDR3 has 14 residues. Per germline, CDR1 SGDLS and CDR2 YYNGEE. The V and J ends lost 4 bases and 4 bases respectively, with 14 bases between them. The CDR3: CASSLLDRPYGYTF. DNA for the CDR3: TGTGCCAGCAGCCTGCTTGACAGACCCTATGGCTACACCTTC.

The chain is built from TRBV11-2 and TRBJ1-4; D unresolved. Germline CDR1 and CDR2: SGHAT and FQNNGV. This CDR3 comprises 13 residues. V lost 4 bases to trimming and J lost 8 bases, with 11 bases between them. The CDR3 loop is CASSSREGEKLFF. The CDR3 DNA reads as TGTGCCAGCAGCTCACGGGAGGGCGAAAAACTGTTTTTT. Filled out from reference TRBV11-2 and TRBJ1-4, the complete variable domain reads EAGVAQSPRYKIIEKRQSVAFWCNPISGHATLYWYQQILGQGPKLLIQFQNNGVVDDSQLPKDRFSAERLKGVDSTLKIQPAKLEDSAVYLCASSSREGEKLFFGSGTQLSVL.

The chain is built from TRBV30 and TRBJ1-4; perhaps TRBD1 as D (5 bases). The germline V gene has CDR1 GTSNPN and CDR2 SVGIG (reference sequence). The V gene lost 2 bases and the J gene lost 8 bases, with 12 bases spanning the gap. CDR3 size: 13 residues. CDR3 DNA: TGTGCCTGGAGTAGGATAGGGGCGGAAAAACTGTTTTTT. Translation gives CAWSRIGAEKLFF. Filled out from reference TRBV30 and TRBJ1-4, the complete variable domain reads SQTIHQWPATLVQPVGSPLSLECTVEGTSNPNLYWYRQAAGRGLQLLFYSVGIGQISSEVPQNLSASRPQDRQFILSSKKLLLSDSGFYLCAWSRIGAEKLFFGSGTQLSVL.

The J gene is TRBJ2-5, the V gene TRBV5-1; 8 bases align to TRBD2. This CDR3 is built from 16 residues. The germline gives CDR1 SGHRS, CDR2 YFSETQ. With 4 bases clipped from V and 2 bases from J, the junction kept 10 bases outside the gene matches. DNA of the CDR3: TGCGCCAGCAGCCGGGGCGGTAGCGGGGTACAAGAGACCCAGTACTTC. It translates to CASSRGGSGVQETQYF.

V and J are TRBV5-1 and TRBJ1-4; 7 bases match TRBD1. The junction had 10 bases not matched to a gene; V was cut back by 0 bases and J by 8 bases. This CDR3 comprises 16 residues. Germline assignment: CDR1 SGHRS and CDR2 YFSETQ. The CDR3 bases are TGCGCCAGCAGCTTGGAGGTCGAGGGGGCGCGGGAAAAACTGTTTTTT. It codes for CASSLEVEGAREKLFF.

The chain joins TRBV4-3 to TRBJ2-3; TRBD2 is a possible D gene (6 bases). The CDR3 runs 14 residues. Deletions cut 3 bases from V and 2 bases from J, with 9 bases between. The germline CDR1 and CDR2 sequences are LGHNA and YSLEER. CDR3 in DNA: TGCGCCAGCAGCCATGCGGGGCTCACAGATACGCAGTATTTT. It yields the protein CASSHAGLTDTQYF.

The rearrangement uses TRBV7-8 and TRBJ2-7; no reliable D call. Trimming pared 3 bases from V and 3 bases from J, leaving 6 bases between. The V gene's germline CDR1 is SGHVS and CDR2 FQNEAQ. The CDR3 extends over 12 amino acids. This CDR3 reads CASSFSRYEQYF. CDR3 nucleotide sequence: TGTGCCAGCAGCTTCTCGCGCTACGAGCAGTACTTC.

The chain uses TRBV11-1 and TRBJ1-4; no firm D call. CDR3 size: 14 residues. Germline V CDR1 and CDR2: SGHAT, FQDESV (reference sequence). V shed 5 bases and J shed 4 bases, with 11 bases lying between them. This chain's CDR3 is CASSPPGNNEKLFF. The CDR3 DNA reads as TGTGCCAGCAGCCCCCCCGGGAATAATGAAAAACTGTTTTTT.